This T cell receptor beta chain was sequenced during a study of T cell changes during pregnancy in multiple sclerosis. The repertoire was sequenced with immunoSEQ multiplex PCR; TCRdb's copy has only in-frame clones and lacks some. The sample gives 30,000 to 45,000 clones, about nine tenths of which show up once; approximately 6.1% is in the top ten. The CDR3 consists of 15 residues. V lost 2 bases and J lost 3; bases outside the gene matches: 3. Germline loops: CDR1 MNHEY, CDR2 SMNVEV (reference sequence). This clonotype was obtained from a female donor with multiple sclerosis, enrolled in a pregnancy study. Sequenced material: CD8+ T cells from peripheral blood mononuclear cells, taken in the second trimester of pregnancy. This chain joins TRBV27 and TRBJ2-7; TRBD1 matches at 11 bases. The CDR3: CASSLRGQGGYEQYF. CDR3 nucleotide sequence: TGTGCCAGCAGTTTAAGGGGACAGGGGGGCTACGAGCAGTACTTC.